The text below deals with one T cell receptor beta chain. The target antigen is unknown. The data are from a study of T cell responses to AZD1222 COVID-19 vaccine. Study-wide context: Investigators merged groups given second doses at roughly 4 or roughly 12 weeks. Study results and limitations: Epitopes outside B.1.351 and B.1.1.7 mutated regions reportedly drew nearly half of spike TCRs. The donors showed a predominance of white British ancestry and of females, with possible underestimation of clonal diversity.

CDR3 length: 17 residues. The germline gives CDR1 SGDLS, CDR2 YYNGEE. V shed 1 base and J shed 4 bases, with 18 bases lying between them. Measured with immunoSEQ multiplex PCR; TCRdb has only the in-frame clones, and not every one. Of 150,000 to 200,000 clones listed, around 90% are singletons. The sequenced sample was peripheral blood, obtained on day 0 of AZD1222 vaccination. V gene TRBV9 combines with J gene TRBJ1-3, with a weak D call TRBD1 (5 bases). The clonotype was recovered from an adult in good health. In DNA, the CDR3 is TGTGCCAGCAGCGTAAGACCAGGGAATATCCCCGGAAACACCATATATTTT. This sequence encodes CASSVRPGNIPGNTIYF.